The clone carrying this TCR beta chain was detected only a few times. Its specificity is unknown. As for the donors, each was a healthy bone marrow donor. PCR involved 60 Vbeta and 13 Jbeta primers. Some clones are missing from TCRdb's copy, which holds only in-frame ones; the method was immunoSEQ multiplex PCR. The sample contains some 130,000 clones, about 66% of which appear only once. This sample is part of a study of cytomegalovirus exposure and HLA in healthy donors. Study outcomes and limitations: DRB1 had the most TCR associations and HLA-C the fewest, a later analysis found, with rates varying by HLA locus. Using a false discovery rate of 0.05, a later analysis showed that 15,000 to 20,000 TCR beta sequences were associated with HLA alleles. A later analysis linked a missense DCLRE1C variant to TCR beta V- and J-gene trimming.

The junction had 9 bases not matched to a gene; V was cut back by 6 bases and J by 3 bases. This CDR3 spans 15 amino acids. Germline-derived CDR1 and CDR2 are SNHLY and FYNNEI. This TCR derives from a young man in good health and CMV-seropositive. The sequencing input was PBMCs. The chain links TRBV2 to TRBJ2-7; 9 bases are shared with TRBD2. CDR3 residues: CASRDLGLADYEQYF. CDR3 DNA sequence: TGTGCCAGCAGGGACCTGGGACTAGCCGACTACGAGCAGTACTTC.